These T cell receptor beta chains were read from a single sample in a study of identical twins. MiXCR, applied by TCRdb to the 5' RACE reads, yields one record per CDR3 protein. The sample has 500,000 to 650,000 distinct CDR3 sequences, approximately 20% seen once. In addition, the sample was reused for a study of yellow fever vaccine responses in identical twins.

Input material: CD4+ T cells sorted from blood. The receptors shown here come from a woman between 18 and 30 years old in good health. Each CDR3 is given with its conserved first and last residue. Fields, in order: V gene, CDR3 length, clone size, D gene, J gene, CDR3 DNA, CDR3 protein. The D gene is left open where the match is weak. For some rows the clone size is stated as once, few or many, or as a class when expanded; others skip it.

TRBV19	14	once	TRBD2	TRBJ2-1	TGTGCCAGTAGTCAGAGCGGGGGTATCTCGGAGCAGTTCTTC	CASSQSGGISEQFF
TRBV6-5	15	.	.	TRBJ2-5	TGTGCCAGCAGTTACTCTTGGGGTTCGCGGGAGACCCAGTACTTC	CASSYSWGSRETQYF
TRBV24-1	14	few	TRBD2	TRBJ2-1	TGTGCCACCGCGCGGGAGGGGTCCTACAATGAGCAGTTCTTC	CATAREGSYNEQFF
TRBV2	13	.	TRBD2	TRBJ2-2	TGTGCCACCCGGACTAGCGGCACCGGGGAGCTGTTTTTT	CATRTSGTGELFF
TRBV19	13	.	.	TRBJ1-1	TGTGCCAGTAGTATAGTAATGGGGGCTGAAGCTTTCTTT	CASSIVMGAEAFF
TRBV5-6	15	many	TRBD2	TRBJ2-1	TGCGCCAGCAGCTTGGTAGCGGGGGGCGGAAATGAGCAGTTCTTC	CASSLVAGGGNEQFF
TRBV11-2	20	.	TRBD2	TRBJ2-3	TGTGCCAGCAGACAACCTACTAGCGGGAGGGCCGCCCAGTACACAGATACGCAGTATTTT	CASRQPTSGRAAQYTDTQYF
TRBV7-2	15	.	TRBD2	TRBJ2-7	TGTGCCAGCAGCTTAGTACCTAGCGGGTCCTACGAGCAGTACTTC	CASSLVPSGSYEQYF
TRBV24-1	19	few	TRBD2	TRBJ2-1	TGTGCCACCAGTGCCCTTGGGACTAGCGGGGGGAGGGCTTTGAATGAGCAGTTCTTC	CATSALGTSGGRALNEQFF
TRBV4-2	16	few	TRBD2	TRBJ2-3	TGTGCCAGCAGCCAAGACGCGGGAGGGTTCACAGATACGCAGTATTTT	CASSQDAGGFTDTQYF
TRBV10-3	14	few	.	TRBJ2-2	TGTGCCATGATGCCCGGGACTAACACCGGGGAGCTGTTTTTT	CAMMPGTNTGELFF
TRBV25-1	16	.	TRBD1	TRBJ1-6	TGTGCCAGCAGTGAGGCGACAGGGGGGTATAATTCACCCCTCCACTTT	CASSEATGGYNSPLHF
TRBV25-1	17	few	TRBD2	TRBJ2-2	TGTGCCAGCAGTGAATTCGGGTCGGGAGGGCATACCGGGGAGCTGTTTTTT	CASSEFGSGGHTGELFF
TRBV7-9	17	few	.	TRBJ2-1	TGTGCCAGCAGCCCACTTATCTCAAGCACGTATGTCGATGAGCAGTTCTTC	CASSPLISSTYVDEQFF